This entry concerns a single T cell receptor beta chain. Antigen specificity is unknown. This record belongs to a study of beta chain features in type 1 diabetes. The study reverse transcribed the entire isolated RNA, so it sequenced expressed TCRB transcripts. Sequencing was performed with immunoSEQ multiplex PCR; in TCRdb, only in-frame clones are kept and a portion is missing. The sample has around 100,000 clones, approximately 30% seen once. The CDR3 runs to 13 residues. Per the germline V gene, CDR1 is ENHRY and CDR2 is SYGVKD. V lost 4 bases to trimming and J lost 7 bases, with 11 bases between them. General study results and limits: A moderate, significant TCRB CDR3 shortening appeared in type 1 diabetes across four CD4+ subsets.

This TCR was sampled from a woman under 30 with type 1 diabetes. Sequenced input: central memory CD4+ T cells from blood. The chain links TRBV10-3 to TRBJ2-1; D uncertain. CDR3 sequence reads: CAISVSLENEQFF. For the CDR3, the DNA is TGTGCCATCAGTGTCAGCCTGGAGAATGAGCAGTTCTTC.